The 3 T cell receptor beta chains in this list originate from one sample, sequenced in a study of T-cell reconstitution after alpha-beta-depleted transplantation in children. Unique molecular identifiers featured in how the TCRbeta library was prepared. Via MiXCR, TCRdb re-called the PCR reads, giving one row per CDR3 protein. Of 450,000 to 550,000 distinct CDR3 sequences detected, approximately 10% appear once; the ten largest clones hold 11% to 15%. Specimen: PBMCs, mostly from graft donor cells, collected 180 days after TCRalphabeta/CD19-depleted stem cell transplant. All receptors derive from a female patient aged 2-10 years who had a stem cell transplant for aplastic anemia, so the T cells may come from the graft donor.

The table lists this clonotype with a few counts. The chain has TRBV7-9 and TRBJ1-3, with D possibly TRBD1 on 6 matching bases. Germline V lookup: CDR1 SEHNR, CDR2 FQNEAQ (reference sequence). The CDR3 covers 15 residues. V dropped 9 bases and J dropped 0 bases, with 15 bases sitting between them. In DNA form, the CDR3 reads TGTGCCAGGGATGGGGGCCCATCCTCTGGAAACACCATATATTTT. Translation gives CARDGGPSSGNTIYF.

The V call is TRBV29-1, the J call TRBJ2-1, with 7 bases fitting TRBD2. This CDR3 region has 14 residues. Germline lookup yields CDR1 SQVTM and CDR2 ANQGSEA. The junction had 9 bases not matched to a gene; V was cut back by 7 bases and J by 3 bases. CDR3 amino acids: CSGAKRGSYNEQFF. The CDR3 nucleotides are TGCAGCGGAGCAAAGCGGGGCAGCTACAATGAGCAGTTCTTC.

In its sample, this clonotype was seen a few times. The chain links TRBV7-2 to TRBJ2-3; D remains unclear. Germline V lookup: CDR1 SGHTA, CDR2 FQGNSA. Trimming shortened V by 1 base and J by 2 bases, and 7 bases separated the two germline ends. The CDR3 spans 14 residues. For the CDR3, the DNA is TGTGCCAGCAGCTTAGGTTCCATCACAGATACGCAGTATTTT. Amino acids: CASSLGSITDTQYF. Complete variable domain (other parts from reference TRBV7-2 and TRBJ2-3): GAGVSQSPSNKVTEKGKDVELRCDPISGHTALYWYRQSLGQGLEFLIYFQGNSAPDKSGLPSDRFSAERTGGSVSTLTIQRTQQEDSAVYLCASSLGSITDTQYFGPGTRLTVL.